Presented here are 2 T cell receptor beta chains from one specimen sequenced in a study of molecular identifiers for immune sequencing clone quantification. TCRdb re-called the PCR reads through MiXCR, storing one row per CDR3 protein. The sample holds some 100,000 distinct CDR3 sequences; roughly 19% are singletons and the top ten take about 0.85%. The sequenced sample consisted of naive CD8+ T cells from blood, with Jurkat cell RNA spiked in. The subset denotes: FACS-sorted CD8+CD4-CCR7+CD45RA+ naive T cells. The receptor source for this set is a human donor in good health. Some libraries in this study had Jurkat cell RNA spiked in.

This clonotype was picked up many times. CDR3 sequence reads: CASSLTSGVYNEQFF. The CDR3 DNA reads TGTGCCAGCAGCCTGACTAGCGGGGTTTACAATGAGCAGTTCTTC. This sequence joins TRBV6-2 or TRBV6-3 and TRBJ2-1, with 11 nucleotides matching TRBD2. Germline V CDR1 and CDR2: MNHEY, SVGEGT. The junction had 5 bases not matched to a gene; V was cut back by 6 bases and J by 4 bases. This CDR3 is built from 15 residues.

The chain combines TRBV10-3 with TRBJ1-1; weak D call: TRBD1 (5 bases). Germline V gene data show CDR1 as ENHRY and CDR2 as SYGVKD. This CDR3 has 14 residues. Trimming left V 3 bases short and J 0 bases short, with 8 bases between. The CDR3 spells CAISDGALNTEAFF. As DNA, the CDR3 is TGTGCCATCAGTGATGGGGCATTGAACACTGAAGCTTTCTTT.